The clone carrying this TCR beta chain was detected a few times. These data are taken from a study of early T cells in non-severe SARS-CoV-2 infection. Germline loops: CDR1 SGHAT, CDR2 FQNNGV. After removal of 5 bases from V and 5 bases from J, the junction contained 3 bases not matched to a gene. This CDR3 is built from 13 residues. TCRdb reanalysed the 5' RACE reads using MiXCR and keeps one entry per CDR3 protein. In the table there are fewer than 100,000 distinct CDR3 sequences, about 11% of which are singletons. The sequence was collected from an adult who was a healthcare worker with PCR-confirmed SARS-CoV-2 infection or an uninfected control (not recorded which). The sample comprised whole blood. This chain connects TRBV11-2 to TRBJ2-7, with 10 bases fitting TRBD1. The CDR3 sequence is CASSGGQGNEQYF. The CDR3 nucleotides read TGTGCCAGCAGCGGGGGACAGGGGAACGAGCAGTACTTC.